The rows below give T cell receptor beta chains drawn from one sample of a study of cytomegalovirus exposure and HLA in healthy donors. The table came from immunoSEQ multiplex PCR; TCRdb's copy has only in-frame clones and leaves some out. Of tens of thousands of clones listed, 77% are singletons. The sample taken for sequencing was PBMCs. The receptors come from a young man in good health and CMV-seronegative. Both conserved end residues are part of each CDR3. The order of the fields is J gene, V gene, D gene, clone size, CDR3 DNA, CDR3 protein. The D gene is left open where the match is weak. Size is omitted from some rows. Given values are once, few, many or a class for expanded clones.

TRBJ1-6 TRBV6-1 TRBD1 NA TGTGCCAGCAGTGAAGCACTCGGACAGGATTCACCCCTCCACTTT CASSEALGQDSPLHF
TRBJ2-2 TRBV19 TRBD1 NA TGTGCCAGTAGTATCGGGGACAGGTCTAGCACCGGGGAGCTGTTTTTT CASSIGDRSSTGELFF
TRBJ1-3 TRBV29-1 NA NA TGCAGCGTTCGGCAGGGCCTCTCTGGAAACACCATATATTTT CSVRQGLSGNTIYF
TRBJ1-1 TRBV6-1 NA NA TGTGCCAGCACTCCTATGAACACTGAAGCTTTCTTT CASTPMNTEAFF
TRBJ1-3 TRBV7-9 TRBD1 NA TGTGCCAGCAGCTTAGCCGGAGGGACAGGGGGACACACCATATATTTT CASSLAGGTGGHTIYF
TRBJ1-1 TRBV9 TRBD1 NA TGTGCCAGCAGCGTAGGGGGTTTGGGACAGGGGTCCACTGAAGCTTTCTTT CASSVGGLGQGSTEAFF
TRBJ1-4 TRBV14 TRBD1 NA TGTGCCAGCAGCCAAACAGGGGTCGAAAAACTGTTTTTT CASSQTGVEKLFF
TRBJ1-4 TRBV4-2 TRBD1 NA TGTGCCAGCAGCCCCTTACAAACCGGGACAGGGGGTGAAAAACTGTTTTTT CASSPLQTGTGGEKLFF
TRBJ2-3 TRBV9 TRBD1 few TGTGCCAGCAGCGTGAAAACCGGGACAGGGCGCACAGATACGCAGTATTTT CASSVKTGTGRTDTQYF
TRBJ1-1 TRBV2 NA NA TGTGCCAGCAGTGAAGGGCAGGGGGCTTTCTTT CASSEGQGAFF
TRBJ1-5 TRBV6-5 NA few TGTGCCAGCAGTTCACAGGGTTTTCAGCCCCAGCATTTT CASSSQGFQPQHF
TRBJ2-3 TRBV27 NA NA TGTGCCAGCAGTTTTATGGTTGGCGGAACAGATACGCAGTATTTT CASSFMVGGTDTQYF
TRBJ2-7 TRBV10-2 NA few TGCGCCAGCAGTCGGGACACCCGCTACGAGCAGTACTTC CASSRDTRYEQYF
TRBJ1-5 TRBV27 NA NA TGTGCCAGCAGTCCCGGACGGACAGCCTGGAATCAGCCCCAGCATTTT CASSPGRTAWNQPQHF
TRBJ2-7 TRBV5-5 NA NA TGTGCCAGCAGCTGGGGGCGGGGGGCAGGGGGAGAGCAGTACTTC CASSWGRGAGGEQYF
TRBJ1-2 TRBV6-1 NA once TGTGCCAGCAGTGACGATCCGGGACATTGGTTAGGCTACACCTTC CASSDDPGHWLGYTF
TRBJ2-5 TRBV27 TRBD1 NA TGTGCCAGCAGCACCTCTAATCCCCCGGCGGACAGGGTTTGGGGCACAAGGGAGACCCAGTACTTC CASSTSNPPADRVWGTRETQYF
TRBJ2-3 TRBV14 NA NA TGTGCCAGCAGCCAGGCCCTCACCCACACAGATACGCAGTATTTT CASSQALTHTDTQYF
TRBJ2-3 TRBV4-3 NA NA TGCGCCAGCAGCCAGGACTCCTCGGCAGATACGCAGTATTTT CASSQDSSADTQYF
TRBJ1-3 TRBV9 NA NA TGTGCCAGCAGCGTAACGGCAGGGTTAGGAAACACCATATATTTT CASSVTAGLGNTIYF